These 8 T cell receptor beta chains share one sample of origin, sequenced in a study of cytomegalovirus exposure and HLA in healthy donors listed by TCRdb under 2017. Libraries were built with the immunoSEQ multiplex PCR assay. The multiplex PCR relied on a mix of 60 forward primers for TCR Vbeta segments and 13 reverse primers for TCR Jbeta segments. The table was pulled from immuneACCESS by TCRdb, which kept in-frame rearrangements only. Such tables lose some clones; where checked, under half of the loss comes from unresolved V genes, and the rest has no known cause. Within this sample are some 160,000 clones, with roughly three quarters of them counted one time only. The ten largest clones represent around 7% of the sample. The sequencing sample was made of PBMCs. The origin of the receptors is a woman aged 40 to 50 in good health and CMV-seropositive.

The chain combines TRBV19 with TRBJ1-5; D uncertain. Trimming removed 7 bases at V and 4 bases at J, with 14 bases between. The CDR3 is 14 amino acids. Germline CDR1 reads LNHDA; CDR2 reads SQIVND (reference sequence). CDR3 nucleotides: TGTGCCAGTACCACGGGATTTCTTAATCAGCCCCAGCATTTT. As protein: CASTTGFLNQPQHF.

The genes are TRBV5-1 and TRBJ1-1; 8 bases fit TRBD1. Germline CDR1 SGHRS, CDR2 YFSETQ. Trimming took 0 bases from V and 3 from J; bases not matched to a gene: 1. This CDR3 has 14 residues. CDR3 in amino acids: CASSLDRGDTEAFF. The CDR3 nucleotides are TGCGCCAGCAGCTTGGACAGGGGGGACACTGAAGCTTTCTTT.

The rearrangement uses TRBV5-4 and TRBJ2-7; TRBD1 agrees at 10 bases. V gave up 4 bases and J gave up 2 bases; unmatched junction bases: 6. CDR3 size: 15 residues. From germline, CDR1 is SGHNT and CDR2 YYREEE (reference sequence). The CDR3 DNA follows: TGTGCCAGCAGCCCCGGGACAGGGGCGACCTACGAGCAGTACTTC. It specifies CASSPGTGATYEQYF.

This clone was counted between two and nine times. The V and J genes are TRBV6-5 and TRBJ2-7; the match to TRBD1 covers 9 bases. The CDR3 has 15 residues. V shed 2 bases, J shed 5 bases, and the junction held 7 bases outside the gene matches. Germline V gene data show CDR1 as MNHEY and CDR2 as SVGAGI. In nucleotides, the CDR3 is TGTGCCAGCAGTTACAGTCCGGGACAGGGCAACGAGCAGTACTTC. Its translation: CASSYSPGQGNEQYF.

The genes are TRBV28 and TRBJ2-5, with TRBD1 matching over 8 bases. The length of the CDR3 is 17 residues. The trim removed 4 bases at V and 5 bases at J, leaving 15 bases unmatched. The V gene's germline CDR1 is MDHEN and CDR2 SYDVKM. CDR3 region: CASSSGQVPSGVETQYF. CDR3 coding DNA: TGTGCCAGCAGTTCGGGACAGGTACCTTCTGGGGTGGAGACCCAGTACTTC. Using reference TRBV28 and TRBJ2-5 for the parts outside the CDR3, the full variable domain is DVKVTQSSRYLVKRTGEKVFLECVQDMDHENMFWYRQDPGLGLRLIYFSYDVKMKEKGDIPEGYSVSREKKERFSLILESASTNQTSMYLCASSSGQVPSGVETQYFGPGTRLLVL.

The chain carries TRBV18 and TRBJ1-2; D perhaps matches TRBD1 (6 bases). The CDR3 is 14 amino acids. The V gene lost 3 bases and the J gene lost 8 bases, with 16 bases spanning the gap. Germline assignment: CDR1 KGHSH and CDR2 LQKENI. The CDR3 DNA sequence: TGTGCCAGCTCACCTCAACGGACAGAGAGAGGCTACACCTTC. Its translation: CASSPQRTERGYTF.

The count of this clone is one. One junction end does not reproduce the germline sequence, and a read error may be involved. The chain carries TRBV7-9 and TRBJ1-2; D is undetermined. The CDR3 runs to 13 residues. The V gene's germline CDR1 is SEHNR and CDR2 FQNEAQ (reference sequence). Here the CDR3 reads CSSSLINNYGYTF. The CDR3 coding sequence is TGTTCCAGCAGCTTAATTAATAACTATGGCTACACCTTC.

This clone was recorded a few times. The rearrangement uses TRBV28 and TRBJ2-7; TRBD2 might be the D (7 bases). The CDR3 runs to 15 residues. Trimming pared 6 bases from V and 3 bases from J, leaving 18 bases between. The germline CDR1 and CDR2 sequences are MDHEN and SYDVKM. The CDR3 reads CASSHRGALDYEQYF. The CDR3 DNA reads TGTGCCAGCAGCCATCGGGGGGCCTTGGACTACGAGCAGTACTTC.